Below, one T cell receptor beta chain is given with its context. Its cognate antigen is unknown. These data belong to a study of tumor-infiltrating lymphocytes in localized non-small cell lung cancer. Study overall: Each patient gave resected tumor and non-adjacent uninvolved lung tissue. Study-level results: No T-cell fraction difference was seen between IM1 and IM2 tumors. Only some patients had TCR sequencing, depending on available tissue.

Using immunoSEQ multiplex PCR, the repertoire was profiled, and TCRdb retains in-frame clones only, with some absent. The sample lists over 10,000 clones; around 85% were seen once. This sequence originates from a human donor with non-small cell lung cancer. Input material: uninvolved lung tissue not adjacent to the tumor.

The CDR3 coding sequence is TGTGCCAGCAGCCCCGAGGGTAGCGGGGGGCAAGAGACCCAGTACTTC. Its translation: CASSPEGSGGQETQYF. The V and J genes are TRBV9 and TRBJ2-5; the match to TRBD2 covers 10 bases. Germline V gives CDR1 SGDLS, CDR2 YYNGEE. CDR3 size: 16 residues. With 4 bases clipped from V and 2 bases from J, the junction kept 8 bases outside the gene matches.